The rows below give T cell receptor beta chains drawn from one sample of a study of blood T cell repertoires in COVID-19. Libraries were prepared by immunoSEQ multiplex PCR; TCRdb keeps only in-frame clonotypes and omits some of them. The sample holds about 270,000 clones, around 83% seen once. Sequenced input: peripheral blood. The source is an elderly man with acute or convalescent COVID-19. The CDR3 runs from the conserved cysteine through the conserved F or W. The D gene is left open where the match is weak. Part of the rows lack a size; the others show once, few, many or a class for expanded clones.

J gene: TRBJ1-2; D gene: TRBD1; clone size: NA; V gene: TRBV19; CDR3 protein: CASSSQGAENYGYTF; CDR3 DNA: TGTGCCAGTAGTTCACAGGGGGCTGAAAACTATGGCTACACCTTC
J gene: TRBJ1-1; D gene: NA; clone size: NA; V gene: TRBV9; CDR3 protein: CASSAGRMNTEAFF; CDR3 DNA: TGTGCCAGCAGCGCGGGGAGAATGAACACTGAAGCTTTCTTT
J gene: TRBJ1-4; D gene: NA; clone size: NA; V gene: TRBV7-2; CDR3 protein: CASSFSGLNEKLFF; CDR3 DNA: TGTGCCAGCAGCTTCTCCGGACTCAATGAAAAACTGTTTTTT
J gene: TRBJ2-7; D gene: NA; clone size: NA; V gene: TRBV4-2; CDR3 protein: CASSPDREDEQYF; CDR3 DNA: TGTGCCAGCAGCCCCGACAGGGAGGATGAGCAGTACTTC
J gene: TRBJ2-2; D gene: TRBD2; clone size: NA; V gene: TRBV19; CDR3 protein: CASSTRRRAGGPGTGELFF; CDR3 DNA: TGTGCCAGTAGTACCCGCCGTAGAGCGGGAGGGCCGGGCACCGGGGAGCTGTTTTTT
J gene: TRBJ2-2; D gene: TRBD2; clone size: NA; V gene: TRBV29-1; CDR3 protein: CSATGTSGGTGELFF; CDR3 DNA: TGCAGCGCTACCGGGACTAGCGGAGGGACCGGGGAGCTGTTTTTT
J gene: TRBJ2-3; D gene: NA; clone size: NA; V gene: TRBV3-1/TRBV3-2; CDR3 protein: CASSQGLGRTDTQYF; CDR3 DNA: TGTGCCAGTTCCCAGGGGTTAGGTCGCACAGATACGCAGTATTTT
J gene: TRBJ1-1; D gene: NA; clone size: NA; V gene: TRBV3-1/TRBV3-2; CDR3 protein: CASSHPHSTEAFF; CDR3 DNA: TGTGCCAGCAGCCACCCCCACAGCACTGAAGCTTTCTTT
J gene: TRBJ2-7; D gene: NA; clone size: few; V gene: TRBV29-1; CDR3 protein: CSAGQSSYEQYF; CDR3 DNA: TGCAGCGCGGGACAAAGCTCCTACGAGCAGTACTTC
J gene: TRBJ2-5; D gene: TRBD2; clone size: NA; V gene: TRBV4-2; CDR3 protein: CASSPSSGSGLGGETQYF; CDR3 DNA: TGTGCCAGCAGCCCCTCTAGCGGGTCAGGGTTGGGGGGGGAGACCCAGTACTTC
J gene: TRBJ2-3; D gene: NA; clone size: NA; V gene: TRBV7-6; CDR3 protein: CASSLEPYARDTQYF; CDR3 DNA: TGTGCCAGCAGCTTAGAACCCTACGCGCGAGATACGCAGTATTTT
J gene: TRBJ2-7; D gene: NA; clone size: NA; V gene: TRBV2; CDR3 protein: CASKLVTATYEQYF; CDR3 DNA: TGTGCCAGCAAGCTGGTGACAGCTACCTACGAGCAGTACTTC
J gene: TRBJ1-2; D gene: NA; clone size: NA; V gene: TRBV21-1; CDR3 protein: CASSICRGWLSYGYTF; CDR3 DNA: TGTGCCAGCAGCATTTGTAGGGGGTGGTTGAGCTATGGCTACACCTTC
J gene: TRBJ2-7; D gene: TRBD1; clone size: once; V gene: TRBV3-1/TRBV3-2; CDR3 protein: CASSQTGGSYEQYF; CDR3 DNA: TGTGCCAGCAGCCAAACAGGGGGCTCCTACGAGCAGTACTTC
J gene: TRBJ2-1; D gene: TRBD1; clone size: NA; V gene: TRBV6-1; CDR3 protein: CASSEAAGGFRNEQFF; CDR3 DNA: TGTGCCAGCAGTGAAGCTGCAGGGGGCTTTAGGAATGAGCAGTTCTTC
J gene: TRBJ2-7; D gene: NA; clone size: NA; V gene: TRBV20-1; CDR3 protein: CSASAGTPYEQYF; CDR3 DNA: TGCAGTGCTAGTGCAGGCACCCCCTACGAGCAGTACTTC
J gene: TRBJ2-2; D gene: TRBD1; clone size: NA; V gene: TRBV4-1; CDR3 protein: CASSLLGQANTGELFF; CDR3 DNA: TGCGCCAGCAGCCTCCTCGGACAGGCGAACACCGGGGAGCTGTTTTTT
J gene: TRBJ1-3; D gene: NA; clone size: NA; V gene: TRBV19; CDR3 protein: CASDTGQLSGNTIYF; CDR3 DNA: TGTGCCAGCGATACCGGACAGCTCTCTGGAAACACCATATATTTT
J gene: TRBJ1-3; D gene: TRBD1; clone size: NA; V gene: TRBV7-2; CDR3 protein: CASSWQGAWGNTIYF; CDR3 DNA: TGTGCCAGCAGCTGGCAGGGGGCGTGGGGAAACACCATATATTTT
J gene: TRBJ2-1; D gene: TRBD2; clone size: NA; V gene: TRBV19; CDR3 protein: CASSIRGTSVRGNEQFF; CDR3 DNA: TGTGCCAGTAGTATAAGGGGGACTAGCGTGAGGGGGAATGAGCAGTTCTTC
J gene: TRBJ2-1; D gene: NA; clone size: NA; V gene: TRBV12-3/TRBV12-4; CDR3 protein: CASSNLIRSEQFF; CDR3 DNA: TGTGCCAGCAGTAATCTCATTCGGTCTGAGCAGTTCTTC
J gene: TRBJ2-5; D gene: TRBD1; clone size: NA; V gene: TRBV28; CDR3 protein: CASSLLRLQGGSVTQYF; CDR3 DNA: TGTGCCAGCAGTTTACTCCGTTTACAGGGGGGTTCTGTGACCCAGTACTTC
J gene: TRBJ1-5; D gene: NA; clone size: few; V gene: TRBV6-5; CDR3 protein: CASRLTASNQPQHF; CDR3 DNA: TGTGCCAGCAGGCTGACAGCTAGCAATCAGCCCCAGCATTTT
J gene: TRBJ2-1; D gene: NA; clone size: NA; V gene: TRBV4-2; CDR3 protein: CASSQDWAGSYNEQFF; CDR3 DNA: TGTGCCAGCAGCCAAGATTGGGCGGGGTCTTACAATGAGCAGTTCTTC
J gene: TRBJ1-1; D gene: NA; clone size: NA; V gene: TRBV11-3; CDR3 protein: CASSFTGNTEAFF; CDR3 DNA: TGTGCCAGCAGCTTTACAGGGAACACTGAAGCTTTCTTT
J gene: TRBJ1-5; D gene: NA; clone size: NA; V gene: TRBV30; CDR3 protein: CAWSATHSNQPQHF; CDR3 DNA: TGTGCCTGGAGTGCAACACATAGCAATCAGCCCCAGCATTTT
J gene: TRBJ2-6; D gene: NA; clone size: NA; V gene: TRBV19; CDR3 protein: CASSPQQALLGSGANVLTF; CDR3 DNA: TGTGCCAGTAGTCCTCAACAGGCCCTATTAGGCTCTGGGGCCAACGTCCTGACTTTC
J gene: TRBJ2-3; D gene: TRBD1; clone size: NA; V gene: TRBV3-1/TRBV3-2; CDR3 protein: CASSQRGPVSVFSTDTQYF; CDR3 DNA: TGTGCCAGCAGCCAAAGGGGGCCGGTGTCCGTGTTCAGCACAGATACGCAGTATTTT
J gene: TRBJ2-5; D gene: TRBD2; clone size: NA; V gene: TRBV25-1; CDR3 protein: CASSSLAGETQYF; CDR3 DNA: TGTGCCAGCAGTTCACTAGCGGGAGAGACCCAGTACTTC
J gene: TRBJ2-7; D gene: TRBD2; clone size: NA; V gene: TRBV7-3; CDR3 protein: CASSASGMYEQYF; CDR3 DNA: TGTGCCAGCAGCGCTAGCGGGATGTACGAGCAGTACTTC
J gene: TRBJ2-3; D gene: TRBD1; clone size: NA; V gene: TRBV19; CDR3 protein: CASSISAGGLYF; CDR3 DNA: TGTGCCAGTAGTATATCGGCAGGGGGTCTCTATTTT
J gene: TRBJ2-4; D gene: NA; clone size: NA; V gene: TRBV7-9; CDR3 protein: CASSPDGKNIQYF; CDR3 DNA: TGTGCCAGCAGCCCTGACGGGAAAAACATTCAGTACTTC
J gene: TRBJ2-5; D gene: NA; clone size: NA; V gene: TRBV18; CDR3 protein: CASSPLQSQETQYF; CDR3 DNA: TGTGCCAGCTCACCACTACAATCCCAAGAGACCCAGTACTTC
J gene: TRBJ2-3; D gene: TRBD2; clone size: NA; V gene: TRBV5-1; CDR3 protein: CASSLTGTSGDTQYF; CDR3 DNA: TGCGCCAGCAGCTTAACCGGGACTAGCGGCGATACGCAGTATTTT
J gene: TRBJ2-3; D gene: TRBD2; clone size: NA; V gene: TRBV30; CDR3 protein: CAWSRGRGGGVTDTQYF; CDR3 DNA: TGTGCCTGGAGTAGAGGTCGTGGCGGGGGGGTCACAGATACGCAGTATTTT
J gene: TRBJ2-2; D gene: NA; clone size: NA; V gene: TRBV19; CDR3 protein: CASSTLGAGIATGELFF; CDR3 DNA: TGTGCCAGTAGTACCCTGGGGGCAGGGATCGCCACCGGGGAGCTGTTTTTT
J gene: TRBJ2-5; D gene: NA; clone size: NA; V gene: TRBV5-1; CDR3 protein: CASSLANLAGRGETQYF; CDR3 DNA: TGCGCCAGCAGCTTGGCCAACCTGGCAGGGCGTGGGGAGACCCAGTACTTC
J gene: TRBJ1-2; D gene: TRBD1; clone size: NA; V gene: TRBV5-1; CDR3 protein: CASSQGQGARGYTF; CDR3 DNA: TGCGCCAGCAGCCAGGGACAGGGGGCGCGGGGCTACACCTTC
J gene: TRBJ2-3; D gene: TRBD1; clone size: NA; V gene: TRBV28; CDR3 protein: CASSSGQGNTDTQYF; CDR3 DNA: TGTGCCAGCAGTTCGGGACAGGGGAACACAGATACGCAGTATTTT
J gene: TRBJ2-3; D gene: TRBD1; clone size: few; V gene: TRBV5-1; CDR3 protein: CASSWKPPGQGYNTDTQYF; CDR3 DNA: TGCGCCAGCAGCTGGAAACCTCCGGGACAGGGATATAACACAGATACGCAGTATTTT
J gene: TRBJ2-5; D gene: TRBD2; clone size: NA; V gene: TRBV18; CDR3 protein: CASSPLGLAGAPETQYF; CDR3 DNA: TGTGCCAGCTCACCACTTGGACTAGCGGGAGCGCCAGAGACCCAGTACTTC
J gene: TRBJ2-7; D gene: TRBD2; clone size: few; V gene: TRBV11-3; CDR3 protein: CASSPGRGEQYF; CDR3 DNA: TGTGCCAGCAGCCCGGGGCGGGGGGAGCAGTACTTC
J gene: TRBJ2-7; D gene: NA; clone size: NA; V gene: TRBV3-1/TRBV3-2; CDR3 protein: CASSQAGGGATYEQYF; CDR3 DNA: TGTGCCAGCAGCCAAGCTGGCGGGGGCGCTACCTACGAGCAGTACTTC
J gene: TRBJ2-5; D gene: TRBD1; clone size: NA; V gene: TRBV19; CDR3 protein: CATGGAGQGKETQYF; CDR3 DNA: TGTGCCACTGGGGGGGCGGGACAGGGGAAAGAGACCCAGTACTTC
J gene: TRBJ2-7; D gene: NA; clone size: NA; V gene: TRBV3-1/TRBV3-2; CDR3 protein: CASSSLRVAEQYF; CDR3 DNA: TGTGCCAGCAGCTCCCTCCGAGTAGCGGAGCAGTACTTC
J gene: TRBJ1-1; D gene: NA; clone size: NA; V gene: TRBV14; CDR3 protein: CASSQEGPLTEAFF; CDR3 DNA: TGTGCCAGCAGCCAAGAGGGGCCTCTTACTGAAGCTTTCTTT
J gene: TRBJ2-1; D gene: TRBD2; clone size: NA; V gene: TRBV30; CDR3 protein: CAWSFRDYPWGDRRKVEQFF; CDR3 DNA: TGTGCCTGGAGTTTCCGGGACTACCCGTGGGGGGATCGACGGAAGGTTGAGCAGTTCTTC
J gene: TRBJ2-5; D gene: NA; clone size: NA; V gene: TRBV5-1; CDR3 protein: CASSWGGGETQYF; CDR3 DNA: TGCGCCAGCAGCTGGGGAGGAGGGGAGACCCAGTACTTC
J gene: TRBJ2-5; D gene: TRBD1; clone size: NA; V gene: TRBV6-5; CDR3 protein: CASSRDRQETQYF; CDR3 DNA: TGTGCCAGCAGCCGGGACAGACAAGAGACCCAGTACTTC